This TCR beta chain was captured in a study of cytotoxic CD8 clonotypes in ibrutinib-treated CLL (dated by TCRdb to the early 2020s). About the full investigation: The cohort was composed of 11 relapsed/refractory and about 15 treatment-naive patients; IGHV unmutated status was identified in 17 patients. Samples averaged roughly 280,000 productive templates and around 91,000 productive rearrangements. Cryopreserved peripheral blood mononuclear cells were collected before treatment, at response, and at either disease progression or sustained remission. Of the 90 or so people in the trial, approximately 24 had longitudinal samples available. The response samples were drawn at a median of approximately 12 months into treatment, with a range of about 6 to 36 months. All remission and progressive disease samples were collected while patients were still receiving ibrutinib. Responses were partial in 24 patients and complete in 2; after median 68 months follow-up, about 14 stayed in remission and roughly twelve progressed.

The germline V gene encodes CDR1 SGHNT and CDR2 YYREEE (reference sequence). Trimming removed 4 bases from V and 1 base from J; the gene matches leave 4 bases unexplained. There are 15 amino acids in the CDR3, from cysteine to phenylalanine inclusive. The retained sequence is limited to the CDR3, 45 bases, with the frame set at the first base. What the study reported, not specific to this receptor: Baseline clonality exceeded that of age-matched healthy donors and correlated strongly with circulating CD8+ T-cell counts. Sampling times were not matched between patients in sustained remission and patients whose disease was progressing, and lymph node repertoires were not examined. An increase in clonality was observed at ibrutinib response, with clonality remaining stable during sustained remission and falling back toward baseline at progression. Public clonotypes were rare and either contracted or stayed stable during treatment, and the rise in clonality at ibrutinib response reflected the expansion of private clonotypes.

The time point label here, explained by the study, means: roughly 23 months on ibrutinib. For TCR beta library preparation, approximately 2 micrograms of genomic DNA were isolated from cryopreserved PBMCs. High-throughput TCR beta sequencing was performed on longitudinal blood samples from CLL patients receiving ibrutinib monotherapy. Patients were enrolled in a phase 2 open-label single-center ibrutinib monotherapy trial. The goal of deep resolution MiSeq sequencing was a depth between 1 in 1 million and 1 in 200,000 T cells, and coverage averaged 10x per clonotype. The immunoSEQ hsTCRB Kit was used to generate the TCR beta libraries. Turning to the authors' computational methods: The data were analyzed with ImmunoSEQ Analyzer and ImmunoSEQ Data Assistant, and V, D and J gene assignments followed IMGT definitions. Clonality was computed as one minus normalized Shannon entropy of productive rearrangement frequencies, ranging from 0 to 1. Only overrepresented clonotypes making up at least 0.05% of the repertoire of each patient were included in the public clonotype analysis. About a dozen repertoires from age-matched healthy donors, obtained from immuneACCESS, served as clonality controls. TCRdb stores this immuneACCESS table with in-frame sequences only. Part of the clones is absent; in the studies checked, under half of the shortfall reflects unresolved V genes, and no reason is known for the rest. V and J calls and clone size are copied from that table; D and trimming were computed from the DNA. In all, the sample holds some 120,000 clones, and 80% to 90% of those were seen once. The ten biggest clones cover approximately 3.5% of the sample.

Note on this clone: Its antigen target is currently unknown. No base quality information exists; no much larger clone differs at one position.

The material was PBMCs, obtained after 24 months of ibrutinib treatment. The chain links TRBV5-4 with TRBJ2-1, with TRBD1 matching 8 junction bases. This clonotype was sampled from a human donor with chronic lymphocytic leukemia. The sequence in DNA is TGTGCCAGCAGCACCGGACAGGGATCCTACAATGAGCAGTTCTTC. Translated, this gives CASSTGQGSYNEQFF.